These 24 T cell receptor beta chains were all obtained from the same sample, sequenced in a study of cytomegalovirus exposure and HLA in healthy donors. The PCR contained 60 Vbeta and 13 Jbeta primers. The protocol was immunoSEQ multiplex PCR, while the TCRdb copy is restricted to in-frame clones and leaves out a portion. This table holds some 72,000 clones. The sequenced sample was PBMCs. The receptors originated from a man aged 35 to 55 in good health and CMV-seronegative.

The J gene is TRBJ2-3, the V gene TRBV4-3, with D perhaps TRBD2 (6 bases). V was shortened by 2 bases and J by 0 bases, with 12 bases between the two germline ends. Per the germline V gene, CDR1 is LGHNA and CDR2 is YSLEER. CDR3 length equals 16 residues. The chain's CDR3 is CASSQRPSVSTDTQYF. CDR3 in DNA: TGCGCCAGCAGCCAAAGGCCTAGCGTAAGCACAGATACGCAGTATTTT.

The V and J genes are TRBV7-2 and TRBJ2-7; no clear D gene. The V end was cut by 2 bases, the J end by 2 bases, with 7 bases between. Germline CDR1 and CDR2: SGHTA and FQGNSA. CDR3 size: 13 residues. The CDR3 sequence is CASSLKTAYEQYF. CDR3 bases: TGTGCCAGCAGCTTAAAAACGGCCTACGAGCAGTACTTC.

The chain combines TRBV5-1 with TRBJ1-4; D unresolved. This CDR3 spans 14 amino acids. Trimming cost V 0 bases and J 4 bases, with 7 bases left between them. Germline CDR1 and CDR2: SGHRS and YFSETQ. The chain's CDR3 is CASSLDSYNEKLFF. Written as DNA, the CDR3 is TGCGCCAGCAGCTTGGACAGCTATAATGAAAAACTGTTTTTT.

J is TRBJ1-2 and V is TRBV6-5; 8 bases fit TRBD1. The trim removed 5 bases at V and 6 bases at J, leaving 8 bases unmatched. CDR3 length: 14 amino acids. The germline V gene has CDR1 MNHEY and CDR2 SVGAGI. The CDR3 DNA reads as TGTGCCAGCAGTAAACAGGGGGGGGCGGATGGCTACACCTTC. Its protein product is CASSKQGGADGYTF.

J is TRBJ1-4 and V is TRBV27, with a tentative D call TRBD1 (6 bases). Germline assignment: CDR1 MNHEY and CDR2 SMNVEV (reference sequence). This CDR3 is built from 14 residues. V dropped 3 bases and J dropped 6 bases, with 11 bases sitting between them. The CDR3 here is CASSFVGGHEKLFF. CDR3 coding DNA: TGTGCCAGCAGTTTTGTGGGGGGGCATGAAAAACTGTTTTTT.

The chain has TRBV4-1 and TRBJ1-4; D remains unclear. V lost 0 bases to trimming and J lost 10 bases, with 12 bases between them. The CDR3 loop spans 14 amino acids. Germline CDR1 reads MGHRA; CDR2 reads YSYEKL. The DNA of the CDR3 is TGCGCCAGCAGCCAAGATGTGGCAGAGGGAAAACTGTTTTTT. Translation: CASSQDVAEGKLFF.

V is TRBV11-2 and J is TRBJ1-2, with 8 bases fitting TRBD1. Germline CDR1 and CDR2: SGHAT and FQNNGV. This CDR3 contains 13 residues. After removal of 5 bases from V and 5 bases from J, the junction contained 4 bases not matched to a gene. CDR3 residues: CASSQGQEYGYTF. CDR3 coding DNA: TGTGCCAGCAGCCAGGGACAGGAGTATGGCTACACCTTC.

This chain connects TRBV10-3 to TRBJ2-5, with D perhaps TRBD2 (5 bases). The V gene's germline CDR1 is ENHRY and CDR2 SYGVKD. The CDR3 is 15 amino acids. Trimming removed 0 bases at V and 2 bases at J, with 10 bases between. CDR3 in DNA: TGTGCCATCAGTGAGTCGCGAGGGCAGCAAGAGACCCAGTACTTC. Encoded protein: CAISESRGQQETQYF.

This chain uses TRBV7-2 with TRBJ2-7; 7 positions agree with TRBD2. The CDR3 is 15 amino acids. V lost 1 base and J lost 2; bases outside the gene matches: 5. Germline V gives CDR1 SGHTA, CDR2 FQGNSA. The CDR3 region has the DNA TGTGCCAGCAGCTTAGGCGGGACTACCACCTACGAGCAGTACTTC. Its translation is CASSLGGTTTYEQYF.

V is TRBV5-6 and J is TRBJ2-1; possible D gene TRBD1, 8 bases. The V and J ends lost 1 base and 15 bases respectively, with 23 bases between them. The germline V gene has CDR1 SGHDT and CDR2 YYEEEE. The CDR3 consists of 15 residues. DNA of the CDR3: TGTGCCAGCAGCTTGAAGCGGGGTACAGGGGGACGGCGGTTCTTC. Encoded protein: CASSLKRGTGGRRFF.

The V gene is TRBV4-2, the J gene TRBJ2-7; D may be TRBD2 (6 bases). From germline, CDR1 is LGHNA and CDR2 YNFKEQ. Between the trimmed V and J ends, which lost 6 bases and 2 bases, there was a span of 14 bases. The CDR3 is 14 amino acids. This CDR3 is CASSSRDFTYEQYF. CDR3 DNA sequence: TGTGCCAGCAGTTCCCGGGACTTTACCTACGAGCAGTACTTC.

The chain links TRBV19 to TRBJ2-1; 8 nucleotides align to TRBD2. Trimming removed 4 bases from V and 3 bases from J; junction bases left unmatched: 5. The germline V gene encodes CDR1 LNHDA and CDR2 SQIVND (reference sequence). The CDR3 consists of 15 residues. The CDR3 DNA sequence: TGTGCCAGTAGTACGGGGGGGAACTACTACAATGAGCAGTTCTTC. Translation: CASSTGGNYYNEQFF.

The CDR3 protein is CASAQGGGLTTGNEQFF. As DNA, the CDR3 is TGTGCCAGTGCCCAGGGTGGCGGACTAACGACCGGCAATGAGCAGTTCTTC. This chain uses TRBV19 with TRBJ2-1, with D possibly matching TRBD2 (6 bases). Trimming stripped 8 bases from V and 6 bases from J, with 26 bases between. CDR1 LNHDA and CDR2 SQIVND come from the germline V gene (reference sequence). The CDR3 is made up of 17 amino acids.

The chain uses TRBV7-9 and TRBJ2-7; 12 bases line up with TRBD1. This CDR3 region has 14 residues. Trimming cost V 5 bases and J 6 bases; bases outside gene matches: 5. Germline-derived CDR1 and CDR2 are SEHNR and FQNEAQ (reference sequence). The DNA for the CDR3 is TGTGCCAGCAGCGACCGGGACAGGGGGCCCGAGCAGTACTTC. It yields the protein CASSDRDRGPEQYF.

V is TRBV2 and J is TRBJ2-3; TRBD2 might be the D (5 bases). The CDR3 covers 16 residues. Trimming took 6 bases from V and 4 from J, leaving 20 bases between them. Germline V gene data show CDR1 as SNHLY and CDR2 as FYNNEI. The CDR3 sequence is CASRESPGIGADTQYF. The CDR3 DNA is TGTGCCAGCAGAGAAAGTCCGGGGATCGGGGCAGATACGCAGTATTTT.

As concerns this clone: Other DNA sequences within the sample encode an identical CDR3. This rearrangement joins TRBV5-1 to TRBJ2-7, with 8 bases aligning to TRBD1. Germline assignment: CDR1 SGHRS and CDR2 YFSETQ. V dropped 0 bases and J dropped 5; count of bases not matched to a gene: 1. The CDR3 loop spans 13 amino acids. CDR3 coding DNA: TGCGCCAGCAGCTTGGGACAGGGGAACGAGCAGTACTTC. Protein sequence: CASSLGQGNEQYF.

The V gene is TRBV10-1, the J gene TRBJ1-1, with 8 bases lining up with TRBD1. CDR3 length equals 14 residues. In germline, CDR1 is WNHNN, CDR2 SYGVQD (reference sequence). V shed 2 bases and J 4 bases; nucleotides not matched to a gene: 3. The CDR3 region is CASSEQTGVTEAFF. As DNA, the CDR3 is TGCGCCAGCAGTGAGCAGACAGGGGTCACTGAAGCTTTCTTT.

The chain couples TRBV5-4 to TRBJ2-7, with 8 bases identical to TRBD2. The junction had 9 bases not matched to a gene; V was cut back by 6 bases and J by 1 base. The CDR3 sequence is 15 residues long. Per germline, CDR1 SGHNT and CDR2 YYREEE (reference sequence). CDR3 residues: CASTPGGGGSYEQYF. The CDR3 coding sequence is TGTGCCAGCACCCCCGGGGGGGGCGGATCCTACGAGCAGTACTTC.

V gene TRBV6-5 combines with J gene TRBJ1-1; possibly TRBD1 for D (6 bases). CDR1 and CDR2 from the germline V gene are MNHEY and SVGAGI. The CDR3 extends over 14 amino acids. Deletions cut 2 bases from V and 7 bases from J, with 14 bases between. This chain's CDR3 is CASSYGGIQFEAFF. The CDR3, as DNA: TGTGCCAGCAGTTACGGGGGCATTCAGTTTGAAGCTTTCTTT.

The J gene is TRBJ1-2, the V gene TRBV30, with a possible D match to TRBD1 (6 bases). The V gene lost 5 bases and the J gene lost 5 bases, with 15 bases spanning the gap. This CDR3 comprises 13 residues. Germline V lookup: CDR1 GTSNPN, CDR2 SVGIG (reference sequence). The CDR3 here is CAWSRGGGYGYTF. In DNA form, the CDR3 reads TGTGCCTGGTCGAGGGGGGGAGGGTATGGCTACACCTTC.

The V gene is TRBV7-2, the J gene TRBJ2-7, with 8 bases that match TRBD2. This CDR3 contains 15 residues. Trimming at V came to 5 bases and at J to 2 bases, leaving 8 bases not matched to a gene. In germline, CDR1 is SGHTA, CDR2 FQGNSA. Here the CDR3 DNA reads TGTGCCAGCAGCCACACGGGGGGGGAGGCCTACGAGCAGTACTTC. This translates into CASSHTGGEAYEQYF.

The V gene is TRBV5-5, the J gene TRBJ2-5, with 14 bases lining up with TRBD2. The germline V gene has CDR1 SGHKS and CDR2 YYEKEE (reference sequence). V lost 4 bases to trimming and J lost 5 bases; unmatched junction nucleotides: 10. The CDR3 loop spans 17 amino acids. CDR3 nucleotides: TGTGCCAGCAGCCCCGGGACTAGCGGGGGTCAGCAGGAGACCCAGTACTTC. As protein: CASSPGTSGGQQETQYF. Variable domain in full (rest from reference TRBV5-5 and TRBJ2-5): DAGVTQSPTHLIKTRGQQVTLRCSPISGHKSVSWYQQVLGQGPQFIFQYYEKEERGRGNFPDRFSARQFPNYSSELNVNALLLGDSALYLCASSPGTSGGQQETQYFGPGTRLLVL.

The chain employs TRBV6-5 and TRBJ1-2, with 7 nucleotides matching TRBD1. The junction had 9 bases not matched to a gene; V was cut back by 7 bases and J by 4 bases. This CDR3 spans 14 amino acids. The germline gives CDR1 MNHEY, CDR2 SVGAGI. The CDR3 sequence: CASKPGQIAYGYTF. CDR3 nucleotide sequence: TGTGCCAGCAAGCCGGGACAGATTGCCTATGGCTACACCTTC.

The V call is TRBV6-5, the J call TRBJ1-1, with 7 bases aligning to TRBD1. This CDR3 region has 15 residues. CDR1 and CDR2 (germline): MNHEY, SVGAGI. Unmatched junction bases numbered 4, after V lost 3 bases and J lost 0 bases. The DNA of the CDR3 is TGTGCCAGCAGTTATAGTGGGACAGTGAACACTGAAGCTTTCTTT. This sequence encodes CASSYSGTVNTEAFF.